Listed here is a single T cell receptor (beta chain). The sample originates from a study of blood T cell repertoires in COVID-19. At the level of the study: PBMCs, B-cell-depleted T cells, or T cells were the source of the cDNA or gDNA that made up the material.

In the study's own analysis: From reference gene primer amplification, estimates of nucleated cell counts were derived. The table came from immunoSEQ multiplex PCR; TCRdb's copy has only in-frame clones and leaves some out. D and trimming come from the DNA, and the V and J calls and clone size come from that table. The sample comprises around 230,000 clones, approximately 82% of which are singletons, and 2% to 2.5% rests with the top ten. Trimming pared 6 bases from V and 2 bases from J, leaving 5 bases between. Germline V lookup: CDR1 LNHDA, CDR2 SQIVND (reference sequence). The CDR3 is 13 residues long.

This chain links TRBV19 with TRBJ1-6; D might be TRBD1 (5 bases). The sequenced sample was peripheral blood. The sequence was obtained from a man aged 35 to 55 who had recovered from COVID-19. The CDR3: CASRDTYNSPLHF. The CDR3 DNA follows: TGTGCCAGTAGGGACACCTATAATTCACCCCTCCACTTT.